This T cell receptor (beta chain) came from a study of blood T cell repertoires in COVID-19. CDR1 LNHDA and CDR2 SQIVND come from the germline V gene (reference sequence). CDR3 size: 13 residues. The ends were cut back, 7 bases at V and 4 bases at J, with 13 bases in the middle. Assay used: immunoSEQ multiplex PCR; TCRdb lists only in-frame clones, some missing. Counted here are about 65,000 clones, about 93% occurring once; the ten biggest clones make up about 3%. This sequence joins TRBV19 and TRBJ1-1; D is unclear. The sample taken for sequencing was peripheral blood. This receptor was obtained from a man between 65 and 85 years old with active COVID-19. CDR3 residues: CASMRVRATEAFF. CDR3 in DNA: TGTGCCAGTATGAGGGTCAGAGCCACTGAAGCTTTCTTT.